A single sample gave rise to the 24 T cell receptor beta chains below, sequenced in a study of blood T cell repertoires in COVID-19. The data were produced by immunoSEQ multiplex PCR, yet TCRdb's version contains in-frame clones alone and is incomplete. This table holds a few hundred thousand clones, roughly 91% found once. Specimen: peripheral blood. The origin of the receptors is a man aged 25 to 40 with acute or convalescent COVID-19.

The genes are TRBV6-5 and TRBJ2-7; 8 bases map to TRBD1. V shed 2 bases and J 4 bases; nucleotides not matched to a gene: 4. The CDR3 contains 14 residues. In germline, CDR1 is MNHEY, CDR2 SVGAGI. The CDR3 protein is CASSYLQGAYEQYF. CDR3 sequence (DNA): TGTGCCAGCAGTTACCTGCAGGGGGCTTACGAGCAGTACTTC.

The genes are TRBV21-1 and TRBJ1-5. TRBV21-1 represents a pseudogene. The CDR3 consists of 18 residues. CDR3 DNA: TGTGCCAGCAGCGTTCATCCCACCTCCGCCGAGGGCAATCAGCCCCAGCATTTT. Its translation: CASSVHPTSAEGNQPQHF.

This clone showed up just once. The chain uses TRBV18 and TRBJ2-1, with 10 bases lining up with TRBD2. The CDR3 spans 14 residues. Germline V CDR1 and CDR2: KGHSH, LQKENI. The ends lost 5 bases at V and 7 bases at J; junction bases unmatched: 5. The CDR3 nucleotides are TGTGCCAGCTCAACCCTAGCGGGGGTGAATGAGCAGTTCTTC. It codes for CASSTLAGVNEQFF.

This clone appeared a single time. The gene calls are TRBV2 and TRBJ2-4, with 9 bases matching TRBD2. V was clipped by 3 bases and J by 10 bases; unmatched bases: 10. The CDR3 loop spans 15 amino acids. Germline V gene data show CDR1 as SNHLY and CDR2 as FYNNEI. CDR3 sequence reads: CASSELAGAGKIQYF. CDR3 DNA: TGTGCCAGCAGTGAGTTAGCGGGGGCCGGTAAGATTCAGTACTTC. The full variable domain, completed using reference TRBV2 and TRBJ2-4, is EPEVTQTPSHQVTQMGQEVILRCVPISNHLYFYWYRQILGQKVEFLVSFYNNEISEKSEIFDDQFSVERPDGSNFTLKIRSTKLEDSAMYFCASSELAGAGKIQYFGAGTRLSVL.

The chain joins TRBV19 to TRBJ2-3; no reliable D call. The CDR3 is 15 amino acids. V was shortened by 4 bases and J by 3 bases, with 14 bases between the two germline ends. In germline, CDR1 is LNHDA, CDR2 SQIVND (reference sequence). The CDR3 protein is CASSTYSIVTDTQYF. CDR3 DNA: TGTGCCAGTAGTACCTATTCAATAGTAACAGATACGCAGTATTTT.

The V and J genes are TRBV19 and TRBJ1-2; D is uncertain. The CDR3 is made up of 13 amino acids. V dropped 3 bases and J dropped 8 bases, with 13 bases sitting between them. The germline CDR1 and CDR2 sequences are LNHDA and SQIVND (reference sequence). In DNA form, the CDR3 reads TGTGCCAGTAGTATGGCAAGACCAGGCGGCTACACCTTC. It codes for CASSMARPGGYTF.

This chain uses TRBV5-8 with TRBJ1-3; D ambiguous. Between the trimmed V and J ends, which lost 0 bases and 4 bases, there was a span of 11 bases. The CDR3 is made up of 15 amino acids. CDR1 and CDR2 (germline): SGHTS, YDEGEE. CDR3 sequence reads: CASSLVGRPGNTIYF. In DNA form, the CDR3 reads TGTGCCAGCAGCTTGGTGGGGAGACCCGGAAACACCATATATTTT.

This chain links TRBV11-2 with TRBJ2-7; TRBD1 aligns across 10 bases. V gave up 5 bases and J gave up 5 bases; unmatched junction bases: 9. Germline V gives CDR1 SGHAT, CDR2 FQNNGV. The CDR3 covers 15 residues. The CDR3 bases are TGTGCCAGCAGCGTCATAGGGACAGGGGAGGACGAGCAGTACTTC. Translation gives CASSVIGTGEDEQYF.

This chain links TRBV5-4 with TRBJ2-1; 10 bases are a match to TRBD2. The CDR3 is 16 amino acids. CDR1 and CDR2 from the germline V gene are SGHNT and YYREEE (reference sequence). V lost 0 bases and J lost 3; bases outside the gene matches: 3. The CDR3 DNA reads as TGTGCCAGCAGCTTGGAGTCTAGCGGGAGCTACAATGAGCAGTTCTTC. Its protein is CASSLESSGSYNEQFF.

The chain has TRBV5-6 and TRBJ2-7; 8 positions match TRBD2. The V and J ends lost 4 bases and 0 bases, in that order; junction bases with no gene match: 9. The CDR3 is 16 amino acids. Germline V gives CDR1 SGHDT, CDR2 YYEEEE. The CDR3 DNA reads TGTGCCAGCAGCCGGAGGACTAGCCCTAGCTCCTACGAGCAGTACTTC. Protein sequence: CASSRRTSPSSYEQYF.

To note about this clone: The identical CDR3 is also encoded by other nucleotide sequences in the sample. This chain links TRBV5-6 with TRBJ1-5; TRBD1 matches 7 bases. CDR3 length: 14 residues. The V segment lost 2 bases and the J segment 4 bases; nucleotides outside the gene matches: 3. The germline V gene encodes CDR1 SGHDT and CDR2 YYEEEE. This CDR3 reads CASSFYRGNQPQHF. CDR3 nucleotide sequence: TGTGCCAGCAGCTTCTACAGGGGTAATCAGCCCCAGCATTTT.

This chain connects TRBV7-9 to TRBJ1-4, with 7 bases lining up with TRBD1. CDR3 size: 13 residues. CDR1 and CDR2 from the germline V gene are SEHNR and FQNEAQ (reference sequence). The V and J ends lost 2 bases and 7 bases, in that order; junction bases with no gene match: 1. Written as DNA, the CDR3 is TGTGCCAGCAGCTTATACAGGGGTGAAAAACTGTTTTTT. This encodes CASSLYRGEKLFF.

V and J are TRBV6-6 and TRBJ2-6, with 7 bases lining up with TRBD1. Germline V gives CDR1 MNHNY, CDR2 SVGAGI (reference sequence). This CDR3 comprises 15 residues. Trimming at V came to 6 bases and at J to 2 bases, leaving 4 bases not matched to a gene. The CDR3 loop reads CASSPDRAGANVLTF. The CDR3 coding sequence is TGTGCCAGCAGCCCTGACAGGGCTGGGGCCAACGTCCTGACTTTC.

This rearrangement joins TRBV6-4 to TRBJ1-2, with D possibly TRBD1 on 5 matching bases. Germline CDR1 MRHNA, CDR2 SNTAGT. With 5 bases removed from V and 7 bases from J, the gap between germline ends came to 17 bases. CDR3 length: 14 residues. CDR3 amino acids: CASSPRKGVGGYTF. The CDR3 region has the DNA TGTGCCAGCAGTCCCCGGAAAGGGGTGGGTGGCTACACCTTC.

The chain combines TRBV7-9 with TRBJ2-5, with TRBD1 as a possible D gene (6 bases). V was clipped by 7 bases and J by 5 bases, with 11 bases between them. CDR1 is SEHNR and CDR2 is FQNEAQ in the germline V gene (reference sequence). CDR3 length: 12 residues. The CDR3: CASTQGWETQYF. The CDR3 nucleotides read TGTGCCAGCACCCAGGGGTGGGAGACCCAGTACTTC.

The genes are TRBV19 and TRBJ1-2, with D possibly TRBD1 on 6 matching bases. Germline CDR1 LNHDA, CDR2 SQIVND (reference sequence). The CDR3 totals 14 residues. Trimming cost V 7 bases and J 4 bases, with 16 bases left between them. The DNA for the CDR3 is TGTGCCAGTAAGGTCAGGGGAGACTTCTATGGCTACACCTTC. Translated, it gives CASKVRGDFYGYTF.

The chain employs TRBV19 and TRBJ1-1; no clear D gene. The CDR3 spans 13 residues. Germline CDR1 LNHDA, CDR2 SQIVND (reference sequence). V lost 2 bases to trimming and J lost 8 bases, with 12 bases between them. The chain's CDR3 is CASSISGIGEAFF. CDR3 in DNA: TGTGCCAGTAGTATATCCGGGATCGGGGAAGCTTTCTTT. The complete variable domain, with remaining parts taken from reference TRBV19 and TRBJ1-1, reads DGGITQSPKYLFRKEGQNVTLSCEQNLNHDAMYWYRQDPGQGLRLIYYSQIVNDFQKGDIAEGYSVSREKKESFPLTVTSAQKNPTAFYLCASSISGIGEAFFGQGTRLTVV.

This clone was seen once. The CDR3 DNA is TGTGCCTCAAAGCGGGGCGAGAGCACAGATACGCAGTATTTT. Translated, it gives CASKRGESTDTQYF. V and J are TRBV6-5 and TRBJ2-3; 7 bases agree with TRBD2. The V gene end was trimmed by 11 bases and the J gene end by 0 bases; junction bases not matched to a gene: 8. This CDR3 has 14 amino acids. From germline, CDR1 is MNHEY and CDR2 SVGAGI.

The chain is built from TRBV18 and TRBJ1-3; TRBD1 matches at 7 bases. V lost 3 bases, J lost 5 bases, and 10 bases stayed unmatched. Per germline, CDR1 KGHSH and CDR2 LQKENI. CDR3 length equals 16 residues. CDR3 in DNA: TGTGCCAGCTCACCGTTGGGGACAGATAGGAGAAACACCATATATTTT. The encoded protein is CASSPLGTDRRNTIYF.

V is TRBV6-5 and J is TRBJ2-3, with 8 bases identical to TRBD2. CDR3 length: 15 amino acids. Germline trimming cut 6 bases from V and 3 bases from J; bases unmatched to any gene: 8. The germline V gene encodes CDR1 MNHEY and CDR2 SVGAGI. The CDR3 region has the DNA TGTGCCAGCAGCCCGGGACTAGTACGGACAGATACGCAGTATTTT. This codes for CASSPGLVRTDTQYF.

The chain links TRBV11-2 to TRBJ2-1, with D hard to call. V dropped 5 bases and J dropped 0 bases, with 17 bases sitting between them. CDR3 length: 17 residues. In germline, CDR1 is SGHAT, CDR2 FQNNGV. CDR3 DNA: TGTGCCAGCAGCGTACCCGGTGCGGCGAGCTCCTACAATGAGCAGTTCTTC. Encoded protein: CASSVPGAASSYNEQFF.

This rearrangement joins TRBV28 to TRBJ1-2, with D unresolved. The CDR3 has 13 residues. The germline CDR1 and CDR2 sequences are MDHEN and SYDVKM. Trimming took off 7 bases at V and 5 bases at J, with 14 bases between the two ends. The CDR3 spells CASTPPTAYGYTF. The CDR3 DNA sequence: TGTGCCAGCACACCACCCACAGCTTATGGCTACACCTTC.

Points on this clone: Other DNA sequences from this sample encode an identical CDR3 as well. The rearrangement uses TRBV6-6 and TRBJ1-2; no clear D gene. This CDR3 has 13 residues. With 2 bases removed from V and 2 bases from J, the gap between germline ends came to 6 bases. Per germline, CDR1 MNHNY and CDR2 SVGAGI (reference sequence). The CDR3 region is CASSYEVNYGYTF. DNA for the CDR3: TGTGCCAGCAGTTACGAGGTGAACTATGGCTACACCTTC.

V and J are TRBV5-5 and TRBJ1-5; 9 bases are a match to TRBD1. Germline assignment: CDR1 SGHKS and CDR2 YYEKEE (reference sequence). The CDR3 is 15 amino acids. Unmatched junction bases numbered 8, after V lost 6 bases and J lost 4 bases. CDR3 sequence reads: CASTPWTGVNQPQHF. CDR3 DNA sequence: TGTGCCAGCACCCCCTGGACAGGGGTTAATCAGCCCCAGCATTTT. Complete variable domain (other parts from reference TRBV5-5 and TRBJ1-5): DAGVTQSPTHLIKTRGQQVTLRCSPISGHKSVSWYQQVLGQGPQFIFQYYEKEERGRGNFPDRFSARQFPNYSSELNVNALLLGDSALYLCASTPWTGVNQPQHFGDGTRLSIL.